The 3 T cell receptor beta chains reported below all come from one sample, sequenced in a study of response to subunit inactivated influenza vaccine. TCRdb redid the calling of the RT-PCR reads with MiXCR, one entry per CDR3 protein. The sample carries 500,000 to 750,000 distinct CDR3 sequences, approximately 14% recorded once. Sequenced material: PBMCs from blood, taken 11 to 12 days after vaccination. The receptors stem from a man aged 45-65 years who received an inactivated influenza vaccine.

The CDR3 here is CASSLGWGPPSQETQYF. The DNA for the CDR3 is TGTGCCAGCAGTTTAGGGTGGGGACCGCCCAGCCAAGAGACCCAGTACTTC. This sequence joins TRBV27 and TRBJ2-5, with D perhaps matching TRBD1 or TRBD2 (5 bases each). In germline, CDR1 is MNHEY, CDR2 SMNVEV (reference sequence). V lost 2 bases and J lost 1, with 17 bases in between. The CDR3 length is 17 residues.

This clonotype came up a few times. This rearrangement joins TRBV29-1 to TRBJ1-1, with TRBD1 matching 7 bases. Trimming removed 7 bases from V and 1 base from J; junction bases left unmatched: 6. There are 13 residues in the CDR3. CDR1 and CDR2 from the germline V gene are SQVTM and ANQGSEA. CDR3 sequence: CSARGQTNTEAFF. The CDR3, as DNA: TGCAGCGCCCGGGGACAGACGAACACTGAAGCTTTCTTT.

This clonotype was seen repeatedly, ten times or more. The rearrangement joins TRBV3-1 to TRBJ2-1; TRBD1 agrees at 8 bases. J was trimmed by 1 base and V by 1 base; bases with no gene match: 3. Per the germline V gene, CDR1 is LGHDT and CDR2 is YNNKEL (reference sequence). This CDR3 region has 16 residues. CDR3 residues: CASSQARGLSYNEQFF. The CDR3 region has the DNA TGTGCCAGCAGCCAAGCCAGGGGGCTTTCCTACAATGAGCAGTTCTTC.